This TCR beta chain was identified during a study of blood T cell repertoires in COVID-19. Across the whole study: Sample material is recorded as cDNA or gDNA derived from T cells, B-cell-depleted T cells, or PBMCs.

How the authors handled the data: Cell counts per sample came from amplifying reference gene primers. Repertoires were generated with immunoSEQ multiplex PCR, while TCRdb's copy carries only in-frame clones and drops some. The V and J calls and clone size come from that table; D and trimming were worked out from the DNA. The sample lists under 200,000 clones, roughly nine tenths occurring once. The CDR3 length is 14 residues. V was cut by 1 base and J by 4 bases, with 10 bases left in between. Germline loops: CDR1 SGHNT, CDR2 YENEEA. The receptor comes from a woman aged 55-70 years with COVID-19, enrolled during active disease. The chain recombines TRBV11-3 with TRBJ1-2, with D hard to call. The material sequenced was peripheral blood. CDR3 protein: CASSLGAGVYGYTF. The CDR3 nucleotides read TGTGCCAGCAGCTTAGGGGCAGGCGTCTATGGCTACACCTTC. The variable domain in full, completed from reference TRBV11-3 and TRBJ1-2, reads EAGVVQSPRYKIIEKKQPVAFWCNPISGHNTLYWYLQNLGQGPELLIRYENEEAVDDSQLPKDRFSAERLKGVDSTLKIQPAELGDSAVYLCASSLGAGVYGYTFGSGTRLTVV.